The table lists the clone carrying this T cell receptor (beta chain) with a few counts. What it recognizes is unknown. CD4+ naive, central memory, regulatory and stem cell-like memory cells were sorted via CD45RO/CCR7/CD25/CD127/CD95/CD27. Sorted populations all exceeded 95% purity. The data were taken from a study of beta chain features in type 1 diabetes. Turning to the study itself: Cell yields, age and gender were similar between patients and healthy donors. Study results and limitations: For Type 1 diabetes patients, all four CD4+ subsets carried TCRB CDR3s that were moderately but significantly shorter. The study found that naive, central memory and Treg TCRB repertoires appeared more similar in patients than in healthy donors.

From germline, CDR1 is LGHNA and CDR2 YSLEER. V lost 4 bases to trimming and J lost 5 bases; unmatched junction nucleotides: 2. This CDR3 region has 14 residues. Sequencing targeted expressed TCRB transcripts, as all isolated RNA had been reverse transcribed. Assay used: immunoSEQ multiplex PCR; TCRdb lists only in-frame clones, some missing. This table holds over 200,000 clones, approximately 10% found once. The sample was naive CD4+ T cells from blood. V and J are TRBV4-3 and TRBJ1-4, with TRBD1 matching 9 bases. This sequence originates from a man younger than 40 with type 1 diabetes. The CDR3 DNA is TGCGCCAGCAGCCGGGACAGGGCGAATGAAAAACTGTTTTTT. Translation gives CASSRDRANEKLFF.